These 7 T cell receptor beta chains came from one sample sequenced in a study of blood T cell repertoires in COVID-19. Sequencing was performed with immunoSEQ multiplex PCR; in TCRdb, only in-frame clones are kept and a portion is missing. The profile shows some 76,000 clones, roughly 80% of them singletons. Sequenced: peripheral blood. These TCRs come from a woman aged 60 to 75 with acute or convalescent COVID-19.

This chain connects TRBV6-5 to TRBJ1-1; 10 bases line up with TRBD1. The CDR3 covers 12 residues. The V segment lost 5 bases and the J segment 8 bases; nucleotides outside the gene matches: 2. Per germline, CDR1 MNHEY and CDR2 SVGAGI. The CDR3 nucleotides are TGTGCCAGCAGTACGGGACAGGGGGAAGCTTTCTTT. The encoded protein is CASSTGQGEAFF.

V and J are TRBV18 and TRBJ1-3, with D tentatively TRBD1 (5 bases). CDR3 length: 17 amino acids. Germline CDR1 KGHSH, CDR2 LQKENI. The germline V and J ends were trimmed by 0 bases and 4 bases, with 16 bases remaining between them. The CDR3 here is CASSPPWIAGFGNTIYF. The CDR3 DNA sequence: TGTGCCAGCTCACCACCGTGGATCGCAGGGTTCGGAAACACCATATATTTT.

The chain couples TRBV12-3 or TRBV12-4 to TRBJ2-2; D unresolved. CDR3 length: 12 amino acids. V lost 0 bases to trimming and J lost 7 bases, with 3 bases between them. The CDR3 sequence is CASSLALGELFF. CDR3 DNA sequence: TGTGCCAGCAGTTTAGCCCTCGGGGAGCTGTTTTTT.

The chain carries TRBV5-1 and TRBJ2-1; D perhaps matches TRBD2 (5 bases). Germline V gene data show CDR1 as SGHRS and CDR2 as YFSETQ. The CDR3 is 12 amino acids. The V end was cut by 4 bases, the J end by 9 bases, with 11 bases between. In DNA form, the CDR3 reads TGCGCCAGCAGCGAAGGACTCGGTGAGCAGTTCTTC. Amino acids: CASSEGLGEQFF.

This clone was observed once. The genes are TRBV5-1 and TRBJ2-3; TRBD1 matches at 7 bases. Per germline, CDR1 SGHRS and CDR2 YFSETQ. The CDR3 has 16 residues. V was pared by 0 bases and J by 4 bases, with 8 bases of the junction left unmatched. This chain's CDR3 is CASSLAGQGVADTQYF. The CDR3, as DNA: TGCGCCAGCAGCTTGGCCGGTCAGGGGGTTGCAGATACGCAGTATTTT.

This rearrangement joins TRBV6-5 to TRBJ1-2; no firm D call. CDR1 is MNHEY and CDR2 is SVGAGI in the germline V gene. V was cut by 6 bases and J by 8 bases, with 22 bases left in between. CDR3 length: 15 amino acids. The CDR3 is CASSNPEEGTWGYTF. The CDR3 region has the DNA TGTGCCAGCAGCAACCCGGAGGAGGGAACATGGGGCTACACCTTC.

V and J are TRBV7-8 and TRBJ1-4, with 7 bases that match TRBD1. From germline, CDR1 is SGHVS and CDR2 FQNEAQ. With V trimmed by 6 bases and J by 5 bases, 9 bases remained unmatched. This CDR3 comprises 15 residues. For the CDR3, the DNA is TGTGCCAGCAGAATAGGGACAGCCTCCAATGAAAAACTGTTTTTT. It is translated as CASRIGTASNEKLFF.